This T cell receptor (beta chain) was observed in a study of early T cells in non-severe SARS-CoV-2 infection. V lost 9 bases to trimming and J lost 3 bases, with 15 bases between them. Looked up from germline, CDR1 is MNHEY and CDR2 is SMNVEV (reference sequence). This CDR3 comprises 13 residues. In the library, individual cDNA molecules carried attached unique molecular identifiers. TCRdb passed the 5' RACE reads through MiXCR, listing each CDR3 protein once. The repertoire has tens of thousands of distinct CDR3 sequences, less than 7% of them found once; the top ten carry around a quarter. In this sample, this clonotype turned up a few times.

Sequenced material: whole blood, taken at baseline. V usage is TRBV27 and J usage is TRBJ2-7; tentative D call: TRBD1 (6 bases). This TCR was recovered from an adult who was a healthcare worker with PCR-confirmed SARS-CoV-2 infection or an uninfected control (not recorded which). CDR3: CASWGSGVYEQYF. Here the CDR3 DNA reads TGTGCCAGTTGGGGGTCAGGGGTCTACGAGCAGTACTTC.